These T cell receptor beta chains were read from a single sample in a study of blood T cell repertoires in COVID-19. Clones were sequenced by immunoSEQ multiplex PCR, and TCRdb holds only the in-frame ones, with some missing. The profile covers approximately 78,000 clones, with around four fifths appearing a single time and 15% to 20% taken by the ten largest. The sequenced sample was peripheral blood. Receptor source: a woman of 80 years or more with acute or convalescent COVID-19. CDR3s include the opening cysteine and the closing phenylalanine or tryptophan.

J: TRBJ1-2; V: TRBV12-3/TRBV12-4; CDR3: CASSWGTGRGYTF
J: TRBJ2-7; V: TRBV9; CDR3: CASSVATGEAYEQYF
J: TRBJ2-7; V: TRBV7-7; CDR3: CAGSSGLAGGSDEQYF
J: TRBJ1-5; V: TRBV3-1/TRBV3-2; CDR3: CASSQAGRPQHF
J: TRBJ1-3; V: TRBV7-8; CDR3: CASSPRTQVLGNTIYF
J: TRBJ1-6; V: TRBV6-5; CDR3: CASSPETGTSSPLHF
J: TRBJ1-3; V: TRBV7-9; CDR3: CASSSTGSSGNTIYF
J: TRBJ1-5; V: TRBV6-5; CDR3: CASSYSSNQPQHF
J: TRBJ2-1; V: TRBV7-9; CDR3: CASSPMTSGGGLAYNEQFF
J: TRBJ2-2; V: TRBV6-4; CDR3: CASSRTSGGNTGELFF
J: TRBJ2-7; V: TRBV18; CDR3: CASSPQEVNEQYF
J: TRBJ2-2; V: TRBV5-4; CDR3: CASSLGGADGELFF
J: TRBJ1-1; V: TRBV20-1; CDR3: CSASRGKNTEAFF
J: TRBJ1-2; V: TRBV6-5; CDR3: CASLDRAGYTF
J: TRBJ2-7; V: TRBV7-9; CDR3: CASSLAPQRSSYEQYF
J: TRBJ2-3; V: TRBV5-1; CDR3: CASSLGGTDTQYF
J: TRBJ1-5; V: TRBV19; CDR3: CASSTSGGSNQPQHF
J: TRBJ2-3; V: TRBV27; CDR3: CASKVEGTTDTQYF
J: TRBJ2-7; V: TRBV5-4; CDR3: CASSLAQGGGPTYEQYF
J: TRBJ1-2; V: TRBV10-2; CDR3: CASRGGVYGYTF
J: TRBJ2-7; V: TRBV5-5; CDR3: CASKTVTSASYEQYF
J: TRBJ1-5; V: TRBV11-2; CDR3: CASSFGRDQPQHF